This T cell receptor (beta chain) originates from a study of T-cell memory formation after mild COVID-19. Study background: Largely donor-specific sequence clusters came from a couple of donors.

In TCRdb, the 5' RACE reads were re-called with MiXCR into one record per CDR3 protein. The sample lists fewer than 650,000 distinct CDR3 sequences, roughly a fifth occurring once. The study, taken as a whole, reports: That cross-reactive memory joined was suggested by some responding clones appearing in pre-infection memory.

V lost 7 bases to trimming and J lost 6 bases; unmatched junction nucleotides: 5. Germline CDR1 is SQVTM and CDR2 is ANQGSEA. CDR3 length equals 11 residues. A remark on this clonotype: Antigen unknown.

The V call is TRBV29-1, the J call TRBJ1-1; 7 bases map to TRBD1. The TCR originated in an adult woman who had mild COVID-19 (a few samples of this study predate the infection). Cell type and time point are not known. The sequencing sample was made of PBMCs or a T cell subset sorted from them (not recorded which). The CDR3 reads CSGGTVPEAFF. The CDR3 bases are TGCAGCGGGGGGACAGTCCCTGAAGCTTTCTTT.